This T cell receptor beta chain was identified during a study of blood T cells in healthy people across ages. This CDR3 comprises 14 residues. Germline assignment: CDR1 DFQATT and CDR2 SNEGSKA (reference sequence). Points on this clonotype: A single base separates this from a much larger clone, so it may be a read error.

Combining a sample-barcoded 5' primer with a J-beta primer mix, a second PCR ran for 7 to 11 cycles. TCRdb processed the 5' RACE reads anew with MiXCR; each CDR3 protein has one entry. The profile shows some 1.7 million distinct CDR3 sequences, 28% of them singletons. Material for sequencing was blood. This chain uses TRBV20-1 with TRBJ1-3; D perhaps matches TRBD1 (5 bases). This TCR was recovered from a woman aged 30 to 39 in good health. The CDR3 is CSARDAGLGNTVYF. In DNA, the CDR3 is TGCAGTGCTAGAGATGCGGGGCTTGGAAACACCGTATATTTT.